The present TCR beta chain was sequenced within a study of cytomegalovirus exposure and HLA in healthy donors. The PCR employed 60 Vbeta primers together with 13 Jbeta primers. Only in-frame clones appear in the TCRdb table, and some are missing; sequencing was by immunoSEQ multiplex PCR. The table has approximately 150,000 clones, 75% to 85% seen once. Study conclusions and caveats: Most CMV-associated TCR beta chains appeared HLA-restricted in a later analysis.

In regard to this clone: The antigen is unknown.

This CDR3 has 12 residues. CDR1 is MGHRA and CDR2 is YSYEKL in the germline V gene. J lost 9 bases, V lost 2 bases, and 1 base had no gene match. This clonotype originated in a woman between 18 and 29 years old in good health and CMV-seropositive. Input material: PBMCs. The chain employs TRBV4-1 and TRBJ2-1; TRBD2 aligns across 7 bases. This CDR3 is CASSQTSAEQFF. DNA of the CDR3: TGCGCCAGCAGCCAAACTAGCGCTGAGCAGTTCTTC.